Each of the 6 T cell receptor beta chains below was sequenced from the same sample in a study of cytomegalovirus exposure and HLA in healthy donors. The study ran its PCR with 60 Vbeta and 13 Jbeta primers. Some clones are missing from TCRdb's copy, which holds only in-frame ones; the method was immunoSEQ multiplex PCR. Among around 85,000 clones listed, over 70% were seen once. Material: PBMCs. The receptors shown here come from a man younger than 45 in good health and CMV-seropositive.

The V and J genes are TRBV28 and TRBJ1-4, with 9 positions matching TRBD1. V dropped 6 bases and J dropped 3; count of bases not matched to a gene: 8. This CDR3 has 16 amino acids. Germline CDR1 is MDHEN and CDR2 is SYDVKM. In DNA, the CDR3 is TGTGCCAGCAGCAAGACAGGGGGGAGGTCTAATGAAAAACTGTTTTTT. It is translated as CASSKTGGRSNEKLFF.

This chain connects TRBV5-1 to TRBJ1-2; D call uncertain. In germline, CDR1 is SGHRS, CDR2 YFSETQ. V was trimmed by 0 bases and J by 3 bases, leaving 12 bases between them. The CDR3 length is 15 residues. This CDR3 is CASSLDTPQDYGYTF. For the CDR3, the DNA is TGCGCCAGCAGCTTGGATACGCCTCAGGACTATGGCTACACCTTC.

V usage is TRBV27 and J usage is TRBJ2-5, with 10 bases identical to TRBD1. The J call may be wrong; the DNA end is better matched by TRBJ2-7. Germline CDR1 and CDR2: MNHEY and SMNVEV (reference sequence). The CDR3 length is 15 residues. The CDR3 here is CASSFGQGGSYEQYF. CDR3 bases: TGTGCCAGCAGCTTTGGACAGGGGGGATCCTACGAGCAGTACTTC.

This clone was detected only a few times. The V call is TRBV6-1, the J call TRBJ2-1; perhaps TRBD2 as D (5 bases). Germline values: CDR1 MNHNS, CDR2 SASEGT. Trimming took off 2 bases at V and 7 bases at J, with 12 bases between the two ends. This CDR3 is built from 14 residues. The CDR3 DNA sequence: TGTGCCAGCAGTGAATTCCTAGCTCTGAATGAGCAGTTCTTC. Translated, it gives CASSEFLALNEQFF.

The genes are TRBV5-4 and TRBJ2-7; TRBD2 matches 8 bases. The length of the CDR3 is 14 residues. V gave up 4 bases and J gave up 5 bases; unmatched junction bases: 8. Germline V gene data show CDR1 as SGHNT and CDR2 as YYREEE (reference sequence). The CDR3 sequence is CASSPGRAFDEQYF. The CDR3 nucleotides read TGTGCCAGCAGCCCCGGGAGGGCCTTTGACGAGCAGTACTTC.

The chain joins TRBV5-1 to TRBJ2-6, with a possible D match to TRBD2 (6 bases). Germline CDR1 SGHRS, CDR2 YFSETQ. The ends were cut back, 3 bases at V and 1 base at J, with 14 bases in the middle. The CDR3 is 17 amino acids. Here the CDR3 DNA reads TGCGCCAGCAGCTGGGCCCCGGGGGAGTCTGGGGCCAACGTCCTGACTTTC. Translating gives CASSWAPGESGANVLTF.